The clone carrying this TCR beta chain appeared a few times. This specimen comes from a study of identical twins. TCRdb called the 5' RACE reads again in MiXCR, with one record for every CDR3 protein. The profile shows roughly 190,000 distinct CDR3 sequences, 15% to 20% of them singletons. The V gene lost 5 bases and the J gene lost 4 bases, with 15 bases spanning the gap. In germline, CDR1 is SGHTA, CDR2 FQGNSA. This CDR3 has 14 residues. These data were also filed under a second study, of T cells expressing NK-cell markers. That work contributes: The sequencing cohort of eight donors included seven HCMV-seropositive individuals and one seronegative individual. Certain NKG2C+ T cell clones were expanded, and their HCMV specificity remained unclear.

The clonotype originates from a woman under 30 in good health. The sample taken for sequencing was CD8+ T cells sorted from blood. The rearrangement joins TRBV7-2 to TRBJ2-7; maybe TRBD2 (6 bases). CDR3 protein: CASSPGLGRYEQYF. CDR3 nucleotide sequence: TGTGCCAGCAGCCCAGGCCTAGGGAGGTACGAGCAGTACTTC.